This passage covers 29 T cell receptor beta chains from one sample sequenced in a study of cytomegalovirus exposure and HLA in healthy donors. PCR amplification relied on 60 Vbeta primers (plus 13 Jbeta primers). Here immunoSEQ multiplex PCR was the method, and the copy in TCRdb shows in-frame clones only, minus some. The sample consists of fewer than 150,000 clones, about 69% of them appearing once. Sequencing was done on a sample of PBMCs. The receptors were gathered from a man aged 25 to 40 in good health and CMV-seronegative.

V usage is TRBV5-4 and J usage is TRBJ1-1, with D possibly being TRBD1 (5 bases). Germline values: CDR1 SGHNT, CDR2 YYREEE (reference sequence). The CDR3 covers 14 residues. V was clipped by 4 bases and J by 4 bases, with 14 bases between them. The CDR3 loop reads CASSNQGGGTEAFF. In DNA form, the CDR3 reads TGTGCCAGCAGCAACCAGGGAGGTGGCACTGAAGCTTTCTTT.

This clone was found a few times. The rearrangement links TRBV7-2 to TRBJ1-2, with 7 bases fitting TRBD1. Losses at the gene ends were 2 bases for V and 6 bases for J; bases not matched to a gene: 9. The CDR3 consists of 15 residues. The germline V gene has CDR1 SGHTA and CDR2 FQGNSA. CDR3: CASSLSRSGGNGYTF. DNA of the CDR3: TGTGCCAGCAGCTTAAGTCGGTCAGGGGGAAATGGCTACACCTTC.

The chain links TRBV6-5 to TRBJ2-3; TRBD2 aligns across 13 bases. Germline V lookup: CDR1 MNHEY, CDR2 SVGAGI. Trimming removed 5 bases from V and 8 bases from J; junction bases left unmatched: 7. The CDR3 runs to 15 residues. CDR3 loop: CASSATSGGARTQYF. The DNA of the CDR3 is TGTGCCAGCAGTGCAACTAGCGGGGGGGCTCGTACGCAGTATTTT.

This chain uses TRBV6-5 with TRBJ2-7; the D gene is possibly TRBD1 (5 bases). Germline-derived CDR1 and CDR2 are MNHEY and SVGAGI. The CDR3 has 13 residues. V dropped 6 bases and J dropped 5 bases, with 14 bases sitting between them. The DNA of the CDR3 is TGTGCCAGCAGCCCTCCAGGGTTGGACGAGCAGTACTTC. As protein: CASSPPGLDEQYF.

This clone was seen only a few times. This chain links TRBV2 with TRBJ2-1; 7 nucleotides match TRBD2. CDR1 is SNHLY and CDR2 is FYNNEI in the germline V gene. The J segment lost 4 bases and the V segment lost 8 bases, leaving 8 bases of the junction unmatched. The CDR3 contains 14 residues. The DNA for the CDR3 is TGTGCCAGCTCGCCTAGCGGATCGTACAATGAGCAGTTCTTC. Its translation is CASSPSGSYNEQFF.

The chain joins TRBV4-3 to TRBJ1-2; the D gene is possibly TRBD1 (5 bases). Trimming pared 0 bases from V and 4 bases from J, leaving 6 bases between. The CDR3 is made up of 13 amino acids. Germline CDR1 reads LGHNA; CDR2 reads YSLEER. The CDR3 DNA is TGCGCCAGCAGCCAAGAGCAGGGCTATGGCTACACCTTC. Encoded protein: CASSQEQGYGYTF.

The V and J genes are TRBV28 and TRBJ2-6, with D possibly matching TRBD1 (6 bases). The V and J ends lost 8 bases and 1 base respectively, with 18 bases between them. This CDR3 comprises 17 residues. CDR1 is MDHEN, CDR2 SYDVKM, per germline. The CDR3 DNA is TGTGCCAGCTCGGTAGGGGGTCTACCTTCTGGGGCCAACGTCCTGACTTTC. This sequence encodes CASSVGGLPSGANVLTF.

The gene calls are TRBV2 and TRBJ1-1; 7 bases map to TRBD1. The CDR3 is 15 amino acids. Unmatched junction bases numbered 17, after V lost 6 bases and J lost 10 bases. The V gene's germline CDR1 is SNHLY and CDR2 FYNNEI. The CDR3 DNA is TGTGCCAGCAGGCCAAGGGGGACAGAGGGGGCGGGAGCTTTCTTT. Its translation: CASRPRGTEGAGAFF.

V is TRBV15 and J is TRBJ1-1; TRBD1 is a possible D gene (6 bases). The V gene's germline CDR1 is LNHNV and CDR2 YYDKDF (reference sequence). The CDR3 totals 14 residues. The V gene lost 3 bases and the J gene lost 8 bases, with 16 bases spanning the gap. CDR3 bases: TGTGCCACCAGCAGCCCGACAGGACGTATCGAAGCTTTCTTT. Protein: CATSSPTGRIEAFF.

J is TRBJ1-2 and V is TRBV5-1; D call uncertain. There are 16 residues in the CDR3. V was clipped by 2 bases and J by 7 bases, with 21 bases between them. Germline-derived CDR1 and CDR2 are SGHRS and YFSETQ. The CDR3 DNA reads as TGCGCCAGCAGCTTACTTACCAATGGTCGATCTGGTGGCTACACCTTC. Its translation: CASSLLTNGRSGGYTF.

This chain links TRBV7-6 with TRBJ2-1; D remains unclear. The CDR3 has 13 amino acids. Trimming removed 8 bases from V and 6 bases from J, with 14 bases in between. Germline CDR1 reads SGHVS; CDR2 reads FNYEAQ. Here the CDR3 DNA reads TGTGCCAGCGCGGAAGTTAACATCAATGAGCAGTTCTTC. It encodes CASAEVNINEQFF.

The rearrangement uses TRBV7-9 and TRBJ2-1; 14 nucleotides agree with TRBD2. The CDR3 length is 16 residues. The germline CDR1 and CDR2 sequences are SEHNR and FQNEAQ (reference sequence). Trimming took 9 bases from V and 6 from J; bases not matched to a gene: 10. DNA for the CDR3: TGTGCCAGGGAGACCGGGACTAGCGGGAGAGGCAATGAGCAGTTCTTC. This codes for CARETGTSGRGNEQFF.

This clone was observed once. V is TRBV2 and J is TRBJ2-7, with TRBD1 matching 7 bases. CDR3 length equals 15 residues. Germline V gives CDR1 SNHLY, CDR2 FYNNEI. Trimming at V came to 8 bases and at J to 0 bases, leaving 10 bases not matched to a gene. The chain's CDR3 is CASDSEGASSYEQYF. CDR3 DNA sequence: TGTGCCAGCGACTCAGAGGGGGCCAGCTCCTACGAGCAGTACTTC. Looking up the rest from reference TRBV2 and TRBJ2-7 gives the full variable domain: EPEVTQTPSHQVTQMGQEVILRCVPISNHLYFYWYRQILGQKVEFLVSFYNNEISEKSEIFDDQFSVERPDGSNFTLKIRSTKLEDSAMYFCASDSEGASSYEQYFGPGTRLTVT.

Comments on this clone: Compared with germline, one end of the junction differs, possibly owing to a read error. The CDR3 nucleotides read TGTGCTAGCAGCGGACTGCTGGATGAAAAACTGTTTTTT. This sequence encodes CASSGLLDEKLFF. The V and J genes are TRBV7-7 and TRBJ1-4, with D hard to call. From germline, CDR1 is SSHAT and CDR2 FNYEAQ (reference sequence). This CDR3 comprises 13 residues.

This sequence joins TRBV28 and TRBJ2-1, with 10 positions matching TRBD2. The junction had 3 bases not matched to a gene; V was cut back by 3 bases and J by 4 bases. CDR1 is MDHEN, CDR2 SYDVKM, per germline. CDR3 length equals 15 residues. The CDR3 DNA follows: TGTGCCAGCAGTTTCACTAGCGGGAAGTACAATGAGCAGTTCTTC. It translates to CASSFTSGKYNEQFF.

The gene calls are TRBV2 and TRBJ2-7; D is uncertain. Germline lookup yields CDR1 SNHLY and CDR2 FYNNEI. This CDR3 is 12 amino acids long. Trimming pared 7 bases from V and 5 bases from J, leaving 12 bases between. CDR3 sequence (DNA): TGTGCCAGCAACCAACCGACAAACGAGCAGTACTTC. Residues: CASNQPTNEQYF.

V is TRBV5-4 and J is TRBJ2-1; maybe TRBD1 (5 bases). V was clipped by 4 bases and J by 7 bases, with 24 bases between them. The V gene's germline CDR1 is SGHNT and CDR2 YYREEE (reference sequence). The CDR3 spans 17 residues. Here the CDR3 reads CASSTLGRALIRNEQFF. CDR3 DNA: TGTGCCAGCAGCACTCTGGGGCGAGCCCTCATTAGGAATGAGCAGTTCTTC.

The chain couples TRBV5-4 to TRBJ1-1; D is undetermined. The CDR3 totals 14 residues. Germline lookup yields CDR1 SGHNT and CDR2 YYREEE (reference sequence). Trimming cost V 2 bases and J 0 bases, with 8 bases left between them. CDR3 bases: TGTGCCAGCAGCTTTCGAGGGATGAACACTGAAGCTTTCTTT. Translating gives CASSFRGMNTEAFF.

The chain carries TRBV18 and TRBJ2-3; a weak D match, TRBD1 (6 bases). V was pared by 6 bases and J by 5 bases, with 12 bases between. The CDR3 length is 13 residues. The germline V gene has CDR1 KGHSH and CDR2 LQKENI. CDR3 DNA: TGTGCCAGCTCTCAACAGGGCGGAGATACGCAGTATTTT. Amino acids: CASSQQGGDTQYF.

The gene calls are TRBV4-2 and TRBJ1-2; no reliable D call. CDR3 length: 13 amino acids. Per the germline V gene, CDR1 is LGHNA and CDR2 is YNFKEQ. Deletions cut 0 bases from V and 7 bases from J, with 9 bases between. CDR3 amino acids: CASSQDRERGYTF. The CDR3 bases are TGTGCCAGCAGCCAAGATCGGGAGCGTGGCTACACCTTC.

The chain combines TRBV25-1 with TRBJ2-7, with 7 bases aligning to TRBD2. This CDR3 has 15 residues. Trimming at V came to 8 bases and at J to 8 bases, leaving 18 bases not matched to a gene. CDR1 is MGHDK, CDR2 SYGVNS, per germline. The CDR3 DNA is TGTGCCAGCTCGGATAGCGGGCCTTACCCTAAGCAGCAGTACTTC. Residues: CASSDSGPYPKQQYF.

The gene calls are TRBV28 and TRBJ2-4, with 7 bases fitting TRBD1. The CDR3 has 12 residues. J gave up 4 bases and V 6 bases, and 0 bases lay outside the gene matches. CDR1 is MDHEN, CDR2 SYDVKM, per germline. CDR3 in DNA: TGTGCCAGCAGGGGACAGAAAAACATTCAGTACTTC. It translates to CASRGQKNIQYF.

This chain connects TRBV4-3 to TRBJ2-7, with TRBD2 identical over 7 bases. Germline-derived CDR1 and CDR2 are LGHNA and YSLEER. CDR3 length equals 16 residues. The V gene end was trimmed by 0 bases and the J gene end by 4 bases; junction bases not matched to a gene: 9. The chain's CDR3 is CASSQESAGEGYEQYF. CDR3 bases: TGCGCCAGCAGCCAAGAATCGGCGGGAGAAGGATACGAGCAGTACTTC.

V and J are TRBV7-2 and TRBJ2-7; TRBD1 matches 8 bases. V lost 3 bases to trimming and J lost 6 bases; unmatched junction nucleotides: 7. The V gene's germline CDR1 is SGHTA and CDR2 FQGNSA. This CDR3 region has 14 residues. The CDR3 DNA reads TGTGCCAGCAGCTTTCCGGACAGGGCAGGCGAGCAGTACTTC. It translates to CASSFPDRAGEQYF.

The V gene is TRBV9, the J gene TRBJ1-2; D gene ambiguous. V was trimmed by 7 bases and J by 1 base, leaving 14 bases between them. Germline-derived CDR1 and CDR2 are SGDLS and YYNGEE. CDR3 length: 14 residues. CDR3 amino acids: CASEAPVGNYGYTF. Written as DNA, the CDR3 is TGTGCCAGCGAGGCTCCCGTCGGTAACTATGGCTACACCTTC.

The V gene is TRBV6-6, the J gene TRBJ2-7; D may be TRBD2 (6 bases). CDR1 is MNHNY, CDR2 SVGAGI, per germline (reference sequence). Trimming took off 6 bases at V and 4 bases at J, with 19 bases between the two ends. This CDR3 spans 15 amino acids. CDR3 bases: TGTGCCAGCAGCCCCCGTAGCGGTGAGGGGTACGAGCAGTACTTC. Encoded protein: CASSPRSGEGYEQYF.

This CDR3 is CASSFSRGAYETQYF. The CDR3 nucleotides are TGTGCCAGCAGTTTTAGTCGGGGTGCGTACGAGACCCAGTACTTC. The rearrangement links TRBV27 to TRBJ2-5; a possible D gene is TRBD2 (5 bases). The CDR3 loop spans 15 amino acids. Trimming removed 3 bases at V and 5 bases at J, with 16 bases between. Germline-derived CDR1 and CDR2 are MNHEY and SMNVEV (reference sequence).

This clone showed up just a few times. This chain links TRBV6-5 with TRBJ2-7; 8 bases are shared with TRBD1. The germline CDR1 and CDR2 sequences are MNHEY and SVGAGI. V lost 2 bases to trimming and J lost 7 bases; unmatched junction nucleotides: 10. The CDR3 has 15 residues. CDR3 amino acids: CASSYGQGSPGEQYF. The CDR3, as DNA: TGTGCCAGCAGTTACGGACAGGGTTCCCCGGGTGAGCAGTACTTC.

The table lists this clone with a few counts. In nucleotides, the CDR3 is TGTGCCAGCAGTCCGCTATTCAGGGACAGGGCCTACGAGCAGTACTTC. It specifies CASSPLFRDRAYEQYF. The chain recombines TRBV27 with TRBJ2-7; the match to TRBD1 covers 9 bases. Germline CDR1 is MNHEY and CDR2 is SMNVEV (reference sequence). Unmatched junction bases numbered 10, after V lost 5 bases and J lost 2 bases. The CDR3 spans 16 residues.